This T cell receptor (beta chain) originates from a study of T-cell memory formation after mild COVID-19. Study results and limitations: Clones contracting across day 15 to 85 had a balanced CD4/CD8 profile; later expanding clones leaned CD4+. Chiefly within CM and EM were the contracting CD4+ clones; CD8+ ones were within EMRA. In pre-infection memory, a portion of responding clones appeared, which suggested that cross-reactive memory joined.

This clonotype has just a few counts. The antigen remains undetermined. TCRdb re-called the 5' RACE reads with MiXCR, one entry per CDR3 protein. The sample has 350,000 to 400,000 distinct CDR3 sequences; approximately 15% are singletons. The TCR was taken from a man between 18 and 35 years old who had mild COVID-19 (a few samples of this study predate the infection). Cell type and time point are not known. The sequencing input was PBMCs or a T cell subset sorted from them (not recorded which).

CDR3 DNA: TGTGCCAGCAGCTTTGTGGGTCAGGGTGACACTGAAGCTTTCTTT. This translates into CASSFVGQGDTEAFF. The chain links TRBV7-9 to TRBJ1-1; tentatively, D is TRBD1 (5 bases). The CDR3 extends over 15 amino acids. The V gene lost 3 bases and the J gene lost 3 bases, with 14 bases spanning the gap. In germline, CDR1 is SEHNR, CDR2 FQNEAQ (reference sequence).